This TCR beta chain is from a study of blood T cell repertoires in COVID-19. Study as a whole: Donors in the United States, Italy and Spain gave samples during acute or convalescent COVID-19. The cDNA or gDNA used as material had been derived from T cells, B-cell-depleted T cells, or PBMCs.

Original processing methods: Amplified reference gene primers provided the basis for estimating nucleated cell counts. Libraries were prepared by immunoSEQ multiplex PCR; TCRdb keeps only in-frame clonotypes and omits some of them. V and J calls and clone size are those listed in that table; D and trimming were worked out from the DNA. Seen here are 130,000 or so clones, roughly four fifths observed once, and the top ten hold about 1.4%. With respect to this clone: It is likely a read error, because the conserved phenylalanine at the end of the CDR3 is missing. No DNA is shown, since the ends of the CDR3 on it are uncertain; the CDR3 is the one TCRdb lists.

Germline values: CDR1 MDHEN, CDR2 SYDVKM. The CDR3 totals 14 residues, both ends included. The clonotype was recovered from a human donor in a cohort sampled during active COVID-19. Material: peripheral blood. The rearrangement joins TRBV28 to TRBJ2-7; the DNA was not used to check the table's D call, TRBD2. CDR3 sequence reads: CASSSGPQRGYHHG.